The 30 T cell receptor beta chains below were found in one sample sequenced in a study of cytomegalovirus exposure and HLA in healthy donors. The PCR made use of 60 Vbeta and 13 Jbeta primers. TCRdb's copy holds only in-frame clones and misses some; the assay was immunoSEQ multiplex PCR. Here the sample spans about 130,000 clones, about 83% being singletons. Sequencing input: PBMCs. These receptors were taken from a girl aged 2 to 9 in good health and CMV-seronegative.

The genes are TRBV7-2 and TRBJ2-7; D not certain. The CDR3 totals 13 residues. CDR1 is SGHTA and CDR2 is FQGNSA in the germline V gene. Trimming removed 3 bases at V and 2 bases at J, with 8 bases between. The CDR3 is CASSFRPTYEQYF. Here the CDR3 DNA reads TGTGCCAGCAGCTTCAGGCCCACCTACGAGCAGTACTTC.

The genes are TRBV27 and TRBJ2-7; the match to TRBD2 covers 14 bases. The germline CDR1 and CDR2 sequences are MNHEY and SMNVEV (reference sequence). The V gene end was trimmed by 5 bases and the J gene end by 3 bases; junction bases not matched to a gene: 0. CDR3 length equals 14 residues. In DNA form, the CDR3 reads TGTGCCAGCAGTGGACTAGCGGGAGGCTACGAGCAGTACTTC. This translates into CASSGLAGGYEQYF.

V and J are TRBV25-1 and TRBJ2-7, with 8 bases lining up with TRBD2. Germline values: CDR1 MGHDK, CDR2 SYGVNS. The V segment lost 1 base and the J segment 8 bases; nucleotides outside the gene matches: 10. CDR3 size: 15 residues. The CDR3 sequence: CASSELGLETTQQYF. CDR3 bases: TGTGCCAGCAGTGAATTGGGACTAGAAACTACGCAGCAGTACTTC.

The rearrangement uses TRBV10-2 and TRBJ2-7, with TRBD1 as a possible D gene (6 bases). CDR1 is WSHSY and CDR2 is SAAADI in the germline V gene. The V end lost 4 bases, the J end lost 1 base, and 11 bases lay between the germline ends. CDR3 length: 14 residues. Here the CDR3 DNA reads TGCGCCAGCAGTGCGGAAACAGGGTCCTACGAGCAGTACTTC. Its protein product is CASSAETGSYEQYF.

This chain connects TRBV7-9 to TRBJ2-3, with a tentative D call TRBD1 (5 bases). There are 16 residues in the CDR3. Trimming took off 2 bases at V and 1 base at J, with 13 bases between the two ends. Germline V lookup: CDR1 SEHNR, CDR2 FQNEAQ (reference sequence). CDR3 nucleotides: TGTGCCAGCAGCTTACAGGGATCTTTTCGCACAGATACGCAGTATTTT. Encoded protein: CASSLQGSFRTDTQYF.

The chain carries TRBV30 and TRBJ1-1, with 7 bases that match TRBD1. The CDR3 runs to 13 residues. J was trimmed by 4 bases and V by 2 bases; bases with no gene match: 4. CDR1 is GTSNPN and CDR2 is SVGIG in the germline V gene (reference sequence). CDR3 residues: CAWSRQGGTEAFF. As DNA, the CDR3 is TGTGCCTGGAGTCGACAGGGAGGCACTGAAGCTTTCTTT.

This rearrangement joins TRBV5-6 to TRBJ2-5; 9 bases map to TRBD1. The CDR3 totals 15 residues. The trim removed 4 bases at V and 0 bases at J, leaving 4 bases unmatched. Germline lookup yields CDR1 SGHDT and CDR2 YYEEEE. The CDR3 region has the DNA TGTGCCAGCAGCCGGACAGGGGCCTACCAAGAGACCCAGTACTTC. Amino acid sequence: CASSRTGAYQETQYF.

CDR3 bases: TGTGCCTGGAGCTTGGGCTTAGATAGACAGCCCCAGCATTTT. Translating gives CAWSLGLDRQPQHF. This rearrangement joins TRBV30 to TRBJ1-5; D not resolved. This CDR3 has 14 amino acids. Germline CDR1 is GTSNPN and CDR2 is SVGIG (reference sequence). Trimming cost V 3 bases and J 7 bases, with 16 bases left between them.

The chain combines TRBV5-5 with TRBJ1-4, with TRBD1 identical over 8 bases. The CDR3 contains 15 residues. Germline-derived CDR1 and CDR2 are SGHKS and YYEKEE (reference sequence). Trimming at V came to 3 bases and at J to 0 bases, leaving 1 base not matched to a gene. This CDR3 reads CASSYRGTTNEKLFF. CDR3 DNA sequence: TGTGCCAGCAGCTACAGGGGGACAACTAATGAAAAACTGTTTTTT. Combining the CDR3 with reference TRBV5-5 and TRBJ1-4 gives the whole variable domain DAGVTQSPTHLIKTRGQQVTLRCSPISGHKSVSWYQQVLGQGPQFIFQYYEKEERGRGNFPDRFSARQFPNYSSELNVNALLLGDSALYLCASSYRGTTNEKLFFGSGTQLSVL.

In its sample, this clone was seen once. This chain connects TRBV27 to TRBJ2-1; D perhaps matches TRBD2 (5 bases). This CDR3 region has 17 residues. From germline, CDR1 is MNHEY and CDR2 SMNVEV (reference sequence). With 5 bases removed from V and 0 bases from J, the gap between germline ends came to 17 bases. The CDR3, as DNA: TGTGCCAGCAGTCCGTCCACAGCGGAGTTCTCCTACAATGAGCAGTTCTTC. Residues: CASSPSTAEFSYNEQFF.

The rearrangement uses TRBV2 and TRBJ2-7, with D hard to call. The germline CDR1 and CDR2 sequences are SNHLY and FYNNEI. V lost 2 bases to trimming and J lost 6 bases, with 14 bases between them. The CDR3 consists of 14 residues. The CDR3 DNA follows: TGTGCCAGCAGTGAACGTCAGGTAGTGTCCGAGCAGTACTTC. Its protein product is CASSERQVVSEQYF.

This chain connects TRBV29-1 to TRBJ2-3; 11 bases agree with TRBD1. Germline lookup yields CDR1 SQVTM and CDR2 ANQGSEA. V lost 6 bases and J lost 3; bases outside the gene matches: 8. The CDR3 extends over 15 amino acids. CDR3 bases: TGCAGCGTCGCCATGGGACAGGGGGGTACAGATACGCAGTATTTT. As protein: CSVAMGQGGTDTQYF.

V is TRBV5-1 and J is TRBJ2-2, with 7 bases aligning to TRBD1. CDR3 length equals 15 residues. The germline gives CDR1 SGHRS, CDR2 YFSETQ. V trimming: 0 bases; J trimming: 5 bases; junction bases outside the gene matches: 4. CDR3 DNA: TGCGCCAGCAGCTTGGGGCGACAGGGAACCGGGGAGCTGTTTTTT. Translation gives CASSLGRQGTGELFF.

This chain joins TRBV4-1 and TRBJ2-7; D might be TRBD2 (5 bases). V lost 1 base to trimming and J lost 2 bases, with 18 bases between them. The CDR3 length is 17 residues. Germline CDR1 reads MGHRA; CDR2 reads YSYEKL. This CDR3 reads CASSQVALARSTYEQYF. The CDR3 nucleotides are TGCGCCAGCAGCCAAGTCGCGCTAGCCCGGAGCACCTACGAGCAGTACTTC.

This sequence joins TRBV28 and TRBJ2-5, with 12 bases identical to TRBD2. This CDR3 is 17 amino acids long. The V gene's germline CDR1 is MDHEN and CDR2 SYDVKM. V lost 6 bases, J lost 5 bases, and 13 bases stayed unmatched. CDR3 residues: CASRTRLAGGPWETQYF. CDR3 nucleotide sequence: TGTGCCAGCAGAACGAGGCTAGCGGGAGGGCCCTGGGAGACCCAGTACTTC.

J is TRBJ1-1 and V is TRBV6-1, with 7 bases fitting TRBD1. Trimming took 2 bases from V and 4 from J; bases not matched to a gene: 4. The germline V gene has CDR1 MNHNS and CDR2 SASEGT. The CDR3 contains 14 residues. The CDR3 protein is CASSETGVGTEAFF. The CDR3 DNA sequence: TGTGCCAGCAGTGAAACAGGGGTAGGCACTGAAGCTTTCTTT.

V usage is TRBV5-4 and J usage is TRBJ2-7; D might be TRBD2 (5 bases). This CDR3 region has 13 residues. Looked up from germline, CDR1 is SGHNT and CDR2 is YYREEE (reference sequence). Trimming shortened V by 4 bases and J by 3 bases, and 11 bases separated the two germline ends. CDR3 DNA: TGTGCCAGCAGCAAGGACGGGGACTACGAGCAGTACTTC. Amino acid sequence: CASSKDGDYEQYF.

This clone was seen a single time. The rearrangement links TRBV30 to TRBJ1-5; 7 bases match TRBD1. Germline loops: CDR1 GTSNPN, CDR2 SVGIG (reference sequence). There are 14 residues in the CDR3. V trimming: 2 bases; J trimming: 4 bases; junction bases outside the gene matches: 5. CDR3 DNA sequence: TGTGCCTGGAGTTTGACAGGGCTTAATCAGCCCCAGCATTTT. It codes for CAWSLTGLNQPQHF.

The chain employs TRBV9 and TRBJ1-3; maybe TRBD1 (5 bases). V was clipped by 2 bases and J by 2 bases, with 14 bases between them. Germline V gives CDR1 SGDLS, CDR2 YYNGEE. The CDR3 covers 16 residues. The CDR3 coding sequence is TGTGCCAGCAGCGTTGGGAGGGGCGAGCCTGGAAACACCATATATTTT. Its translation: CASSVGRGEPGNTIYF.

This rearrangement joins TRBV4-2 to TRBJ2-2, with 8 nucleotides matching TRBD2. Germline V gives CDR1 LGHNA, CDR2 YNFKEQ. Trimming removed 0 bases from V and 6 bases from J; junction bases left unmatched: 9. The CDR3 consists of 17 residues. CDR3 DNA: TGTGCCAGCAGCCAAGAGTTTCGCGGGAGGCCCTCCGGGGAGCTGTTTTTT. Amino acid sequence: CASSQEFRGRPSGELFF.

This sequence joins TRBV9 and TRBJ2-6; tentative D call: TRBD1 (6 bases). V shed 4 bases and J shed 0 bases, with 17 bases lying between them. The V gene's germline CDR1 is SGDLS and CDR2 YYNGEE. The CDR3 spans 18 residues. In DNA form, the CDR3 reads TGTGCCAGCAGCCCTTCCGGACAGTCGAGCTCTGGGGCCAACGTCCTGACTTTC. It translates to CASSPSGQSSSGANVLTF.

This chain links TRBV19 with TRBJ2-7; D may be TRBD2 (6 bases). The V end lost 5 bases, the J end lost 2 bases, and 10 bases lay between the germline ends. CDR3 length: 13 residues. The V gene's germline CDR1 is LNHDA and CDR2 SQIVND (reference sequence). The CDR3 sequence: CASSLAGTYEQYF. CDR3 DNA sequence: TGTGCCAGTAGTTTGGCGGGAACCTACGAGCAGTACTTC. Using reference TRBV19 and TRBJ2-7 for the parts outside the CDR3, the full variable domain is DGGITQSPKYLFRKEGQNVTLSCEQNLNHDAMYWYRQDPGQGLRLIYYSQIVNDFQKGDIAEGYSVSREKKESFPLTVTSAQKNPTAFYLCASSLAGTYEQYFGPGTRLTVT.

The V gene is TRBV5-4, the J gene TRBJ1-4; 7 bases fit TRBD1. This CDR3 has 16 residues. V shed 0 bases, J shed 5 bases, and the junction held 7 bases outside the gene matches. Germline V gene sequence: CDR1 SGHNT, CDR2 YYREEE (reference sequence). Written as DNA, the CDR3 is TGTGCCAGCAGCTTGGGGGGGTCGACAGGGAATGAAAAACTGTTTTTT. Its translation: CASSLGGSTGNEKLFF.

V is TRBV2 and J is TRBJ2-2; a possible D gene is TRBD1 (7 bases). This CDR3 spans 16 amino acids. V was shortened by 6 bases and J by 0 bases, with 14 bases between the two germline ends. Germline V gene lookup returns CDR1 SNHLY and CDR2 FYNNEI. CDR3 in amino acids: CASSRGASSNTGELFF. Here the CDR3 DNA reads TGTGCCAGCAGCAGGGGGGCTAGTTCGAACACCGGGGAGCTGTTTTTT.

This clone was seen once. The chain employs TRBV7-3 and TRBJ2-1; TRBD1 matches at 7 bases. V shed 4 bases, J shed 0 bases, and the junction held 3 bases outside the gene matches. Per germline, CDR1 SGHTA and CDR2 FQGTGA. The CDR3 spans 15 residues. This CDR3 is CASSSGQVSYNEQFF. CDR3 sequence (DNA): TGTGCCAGCAGCTCCGGACAGGTCTCCTACAATGAGCAGTTCTTC. Together with reference TRBV7-3 and TRBJ2-1, the CDR3 gives the full variable domain: GAGVSQTPSNKVTEKGKYVELRCDPISGHTALYWYRQSLGQGPEFLIYFQGTGAADDSGLPNDRFFAVRPEGSVSTLKIQRTERGDSAVYLCASSSGQVSYNEQFFGPGTRLTVL.

This chain links TRBV6-1 with TRBJ2-1; the D is unclear. Trimming removed 4 bases at V and 7 bases at J, with 17 bases between. Looked up from germline, CDR1 is MNHNS and CDR2 is SASEGT. The CDR3 length is 15 residues. The CDR3 DNA is TGTGCCAGCAGTGGTACTACGGGTATCGGTAATGAGCAGTTCTTC. Translating it yields CASSGTTGIGNEQFF.

The V gene is TRBV4-1, the J gene TRBJ2-7, with 9 nucleotides matching TRBD2. CDR1 is MGHRA, CDR2 YSYEKL, per germline. V trimming: 4 bases; J trimming: 2 bases; junction bases outside the gene matches: 9. This CDR3 has 16 amino acids. The CDR3 spells CASSPLVSGGTYEQYF. For the CDR3, the DNA is TGCGCCAGCAGCCCCCTCGTTAGCGGGGGTACCTACGAGCAGTACTTC.

The chain couples TRBV19 to TRBJ1-5; a possible D gene is TRBD1 (6 bases). Germline V gives CDR1 LNHDA, CDR2 SQIVND (reference sequence). The CDR3 sequence is 15 residues long. Deletions cut 5 bases from V and 0 bases from J, with 11 bases between. As DNA, the CDR3 is TGTGCCAGTAGTCCGGGACAATATAGCAATCAGCCCCAGCATTTT. Translating gives CASSPGQYSNQPQHF.

In this sample, this clone turned up a few times. V gene TRBV21-1 combines with J gene TRBJ1-6; the table's D gene call, TRBD1, was not cross checked with the DNA. TRBV21-1 is noted as a pseudogene. This CDR3 comprises 19 residues. The CDR3 sequence is CASSKGSGDRGMCDSPLHF. CDR3 DNA sequence: TGTGCCAGCAGCAAAGGTAGCGGGGACAGGGGGATGTGTGATTCACCCCTCCACTTT.

This clone has a single count. The chain joins TRBV18 to TRBJ2-7; 10 bases map to TRBD1. The trim removed 3 bases at V and 0 bases at J, leaving 5 bases unmatched. CDR3 length: 16 residues. Germline V CDR1 and CDR2: KGHSH, LQKENI. For the CDR3, the DNA is TGTGCCAGCTCACCCGACAGGGGGCCGATCTCCTACGAGCAGTACTTC. It yields the protein CASSPDRGPISYEQYF.